This T cell receptor (beta chain) was observed in a study of cytomegalovirus exposure and HLA in healthy donors. Study-level results: Sequencing depth roughly uniform across donors was assumed in presence/absence analyses. A later analysis showed TCR association rates differing by HLA locus, peaking at DRB1 and lowest at HLA-C.

V shed 4 bases, J shed 5 bases, and the junction held 7 bases outside the gene matches. This CDR3 region has 15 residues. Germline V gene lookup returns CDR1 LNHDA and CDR2 SQIVND (reference sequence). Primers: 60 Vbeta forward and 13 Jbeta reverse. Clones were sequenced by immunoSEQ multiplex PCR, and TCRdb holds only the in-frame ones, with some missing. The sample holds about 140,000 clones, about 80% seen once. Worth noting for this clone: The antigen remains undetermined.

The gene calls are TRBV19 and TRBJ2-3; 9 bases fit TRBD2. The TCR comes from a middle-aged woman in good health and CMV-seronegative. The sample comprised PBMCs. In nucleotides, the CDR3 is TGTGCCAGTAGTACCCAGCTAGCGGGAAAAGATACGCAGTATTTT. Protein: CASSTQLAGKDTQYF.